What follows are 25 T cell receptor beta chains derived from one specimen sequenced in a study of cytomegalovirus exposure and HLA in healthy donors (dated by TCRdb to about 2017). Receptor libraries were prepared by the immunoSEQ multiplex PCR assay. The multiplex PCR relied on a mix of 60 forward primers for TCR Vbeta segments and 13 reverse primers for TCR Jbeta segments. TCRdb retrieved this table from immuneACCESS and kept in-frame rearrangements only. Not all clones are present; in checked studies, unresolved V genes account for under half, and no reason is known for the remainder. The sample data list about 160,000 clones, and about 85% of these were observed just once. The ten largest clones capture about 2% of the sample. The sample taken for sequencing was PBMCs. The origin of the receptors is a man between 18 and 35 years old in good health and CMV-seropositive.

The chain links TRBV18 to TRBJ2-7, with D maybe TRBD1 (5 bases). V was clipped by 4 bases and J by 5 bases, with 12 bases between them. Germline V gene sequence: CDR1 KGHSH, CDR2 LQKENI. The CDR3 length is 13 residues. The CDR3 DNA follows: TGTGCCAGCTCACTATCGGCAGGGAACGAGCAGTACTTC. Its translation is CASSLSAGNEQYF.

The V call is TRBV6-1, the J call TRBJ2-2, with 12 bases fitting TRBD1. Germline V CDR1 and CDR2: MNHNS, SASEGT. V lost 2 bases and J lost 13; bases outside the gene matches: 8. The CDR3 is 15 amino acids. CDR3 sequence: CASSETGTGGPGLFF. For the CDR3, the DNA is TGTGCCAGCAGTGAAACCGGGACAGGGGGCCCAGGGCTGTTTTTT.

The rearrangement joins TRBV5-1 to TRBJ2-3, with D tentatively TRBD2 (5 bases). CDR1 is SGHRS, CDR2 YFSETQ, per germline. This CDR3 region has 16 residues. With 1 base removed from V and 1 base from J, the gap between germline ends came to 13 bases. DNA for the CDR3: TGCGCCAGCAGCTTGATTGCGAGCGGAGGCACAGATACGCAGTATTTT. Its protein product is CASSLIASGGTDTQYF.

As DNA, the CDR3 is TGTGCCATCAGTCTTGACAGGGATTCGTGGAATGGCTACACCTTC. Its translation: CAISLDRDSWNGYTF. V gene TRBV10-3 combines with J gene TRBJ1-2; TRBD1 agrees at 7 bases. CDR3 length: 15 amino acids. The trim removed 5 bases at V and 6 bases at J, leaving 12 bases unmatched. Germline V CDR1 and CDR2: ENHRY, SYGVKD.

V usage is TRBV7-2 and J usage is TRBJ2-3; weak D call: TRBD2 (6 bases). The length of the CDR3 is 15 residues. V was clipped by 6 bases and J by 1 base, with 14 bases between them. From germline, CDR1 is SGHTA and CDR2 FQGNSA. The CDR3, as DNA: TGTGCCAGCAGAGAACGGGACTGGGGCACAGATACGCAGTATTTT. It encodes CASRERDWGTDTQYF.

This clone was seen a handful of times. CDR3 in DNA: TGTGCCAGCAGTTACCGGGTTTTCGCTGAAGCTTTCTTT. Translating it yields CASSYRVFAEAFF. This chain links TRBV6-5 with TRBJ1-1; unclear D gene. V lost 2 bases, J lost 6 bases, and 10 bases lay in between. Per germline, CDR1 MNHEY and CDR2 SVGAGI. This CDR3 has 13 amino acids.

V gene TRBV4-1 combines with J gene TRBJ1-6; D remains unclear. The V gene's germline CDR1 is MGHRA and CDR2 YSYEKL. V lost 4 bases and J lost 5, with 15 bases in between. The CDR3 is made up of 16 amino acids. CDR3 protein: CASSRKGGNDNSPLHF. DNA of the CDR3: TGCGCCAGCAGCCGAAAAGGAGGTAATGATAATTCACCCCTCCACTTT.

The V and J genes are TRBV7-9 and TRBJ1-4; TRBD1 matches at 7 bases. The trim removed 1 base at V and 5 bases at J, leaving 4 bases unmatched. The CDR3 length is 15 residues. The germline V gene has CDR1 SEHNR and CDR2 FQNEAQ (reference sequence). This CDR3 reads CASSLGGTENEKLFF. The CDR3 DNA reads TGTGCCAGCAGCTTAGGGGGGACAGAAAATGAAAAACTGTTTTTT.

A word on this clone: Other DNA sequences in the sample encode the same CDR3. The rearrangement joins TRBV6-1 to TRBJ2-3; 11 nucleotides line up with TRBD2. Unmatched junction bases numbered 13, after V lost 6 bases and J lost 11 bases. The germline V gene has CDR1 MNHNS and CDR2 SASEGT. This CDR3 has 15 residues. The CDR3 DNA is TGTGCCAGCAGCGAACCGGGACTAGCGGCCTCTAAGCAGTATTTT. Translation gives CASSEPGLAASKQYF.

V and J are TRBV19 and TRBJ2-2, with a tentative D call TRBD1 (6 bases). V lost 3 bases, J lost 5 bases, and 7 bases lay in between. This CDR3 region has 13 residues. The germline CDR1 and CDR2 sequences are LNHDA and SQIVND (reference sequence). CDR3 bases: TGTGCCAGTAGTATTAGGGGGACCGGGGAGCTGTTTTTT. Amino acid sequence: CASSIRGTGELFF. Variable domain in full (rest from reference TRBV19 and TRBJ2-2): DGGITQSPKYLFRKEGQNVTLSCEQNLNHDAMYWYRQDPGQGLRLIYYSQIVNDFQKGDIAEGYSVSREKKESFPLTVTSAQKNPTAFYLCASSIRGTGELFFGEGSRLTVL.

J is TRBJ1-2 and V is TRBV7-2; 9 positions agree with TRBD1. The CDR3 contains 14 residues. V shed 4 bases and J 8 bases; nucleotides not matched to a gene: 8. Germline V gives CDR1 SGHTA, CDR2 FQGNSA. CDR3 sequence: CASSYEQGARGYTF. CDR3 sequence (DNA): TGTGCCAGCAGCTACGAACAGGGGGCAAGGGGCTACACCTTC.

This clone was observed a single time. The rearrangement uses TRBV15 and TRBJ2-5; the match to TRBD2 covers 8 bases. CDR3 length equals 18 residues. V was clipped by 1 base and J by 2 bases; unmatched bases: 12. Germline V gene data show CDR1 as LNHNV and CDR2 as YYDKDF (reference sequence). The CDR3 DNA reads TGTGCCACCAGCAGAGTTACCCTCACCAGCGGGGGACAAGAGACCCAGTACTTC. This encodes CATSRVTLTSGGQETQYF.

The chain recombines TRBV5-1 with TRBJ1-6; D is unresolved. Germline values: CDR1 SGHRS, CDR2 YFSETQ. V gave up 0 bases and J gave up 6 bases, with 7 bases separating them. CDR3 length equals 14 residues. Written as DNA, the CDR3 is TGCGCCAGCAGCTTGGCTGGAGGTAATTCACCCCTCCACTTT. Translation gives CASSLAGGNSPLHF.

This chain connects TRBV19 to TRBJ2-3; 12 nucleotides agree with TRBD2. V was clipped by 0 bases and J by 4 bases; unmatched bases: 11. The CDR3 totals 19 residues. CDR1 and CDR2 (germline): LNHDA, SQIVND (reference sequence). CDR3 sequence (DNA): TGTGCCAGTAGTATAGATCTAGCGGGGGGGCAATCAGGTTCAGATACGCAGTATTTT. Its translation is CASSIDLAGGQSGSDTQYF.

J is TRBJ1-1 and V is TRBV9; 12 bases line up with TRBD1. The V gene end was trimmed by 3 bases and the J gene end by 1 base; junction bases not matched to a gene: 10. Germline loops: CDR1 SGDLS, CDR2 YYNGEE. This CDR3 contains 18 residues. CDR3 in DNA: TGTGCCAGCAGCGCGCTGGGGGACAGGGGGCTTCGGAACACTGAAGCTTTCTTT. Translation: CASSALGDRGLRNTEAFF.

The gene calls are TRBV2 and TRBJ2-5; possible D gene TRBD1, 6 bases. Deletions cut 6 bases from V and 0 bases from J, with 11 bases between. CDR3 length: 14 amino acids. From germline, CDR1 is SNHLY and CDR2 FYNNEI. The CDR3 DNA sequence: TGTGCCAGCAGATTTGACAGGTACCAAGAGACCCAGTACTTC. Translation: CASRFDRYQETQYF.

The J gene is TRBJ1-4, the V gene TRBV5-1; D may be TRBD1 (5 bases). Germline V CDR1 and CDR2: SGHRS, YFSETQ. The CDR3 contains 15 residues. The V gene lost 0 bases and the J gene lost 8 bases, with 14 bases spanning the gap. CDR3 in DNA: TGCGCCAGCAGCTTGGCCTCAGGGCCGGGCGAAAAACTGTTTTTT. The encoded protein is CASSLASGPGEKLFF.

This clone was seen a few times. The rearrangement links TRBV6-5 to TRBJ2-1; possible D gene TRBD2, 6 bases. The V gene's germline CDR1 is MNHEY and CDR2 SVGAGI. V lost 5 bases to trimming and J lost 11 bases, with 13 bases between them. The CDR3 sequence is 12 residues long. The DNA of the CDR3 is TGTGCCAGCAGTGCCTCGGGAGAGAAGCAGTTCTTC. It yields the protein CASSASGEKQFF.

The chain recombines TRBV7-2 with TRBJ2-6; D unresolved. Trimming stripped 0 bases from V and 0 bases from J, with 6 bases between. This CDR3 has 16 residues. In germline, CDR1 is SGHTA, CDR2 FQGNSA. This chain's CDR3 is CASSLAVSSGANVLTF. CDR3 nucleotide sequence: TGTGCCAGCAGCTTAGCGGTGAGCTCTGGGGCCAACGTCCTGACTTTC.

This sequence joins TRBV7-2 and TRBJ1-1; D perhaps matches TRBD1 (5 bases). From germline, CDR1 is SGHTA and CDR2 FQGNSA. The CDR3 runs 15 residues. V gave up 0 bases and J gave up 1 base, with 9 bases separating them. CDR3 sequence: CASSLAGGTNTEAFF. The CDR3 region has the DNA TGTGCCAGCAGCTTAGCGGGGGGGACGAACACTGAAGCTTTCTTT.

The chain has TRBV11-2 and TRBJ2-7; 12 bases match TRBD2. Per the germline V gene, CDR1 is SGHAT and CDR2 is FQNNGV. The CDR3 is 15 amino acids. V was clipped by 0 bases and J by 5 bases; unmatched bases: 2. The CDR3 loop is CASSLDLAGGDEQYF. CDR3 nucleotide sequence: TGTGCCAGCAGCTTAGATCTAGCGGGGGGGGACGAGCAGTACTTC.

This chain links TRBV15 with TRBJ1-6, with D possibly being TRBD1 (6 bases). Trimming removed 2 bases at V and 0 bases at J, with 8 bases between. CDR1 is LNHNV, CDR2 YYDKDF, per germline (reference sequence). The CDR3 loop spans 16 amino acids. CDR3 coding DNA: TGTGCCACCAGCAGACCGGACAGCTCCTATAATTCACCCCTCCACTTT. Translated: CATSRPDSSYNSPLHF. Based on the CDR3 plus reference TRBV15 and TRBJ1-6, the full variable domain is DAMVIQNPRYQVTQFGKPVTLSCSQTLNHNVMYWYQQKSSQAPKLLFHYYDKDFNNEADTPDNFQSRRPNTSFCFLDIRSPGLGDTAMYLCATSRPDSSYNSPLHFGNGTRLTVT.

The chain combines TRBV27 with TRBJ1-6; D gene uncertain. The CDR3 is 14 residues long. Germline V gene lookup returns CDR1 MNHEY and CDR2 SMNVEV (reference sequence). Trimming removed 4 bases at V and 0 bases at J, with 4 bases between. This chain's CDR3 is CASSSNSYNSPLHF. CDR3 nucleotide sequence: TGTGCCAGCAGTTCCAACTCCTATAATTCACCCCTCCACTTT.

The gene calls are TRBV4-3 and TRBJ2-3; 7 bases are shared with TRBD2. J was trimmed by 1 base and V by 0 bases; bases with no gene match: 10. The germline CDR1 and CDR2 sequences are LGHNA and YSLEER. The CDR3 runs 18 residues. This CDR3 reads CASSQDVGGAGGTDTQYF. CDR3 nucleotides: TGCGCCAGCAGCCAAGATGTGGGAGGGGCCGGTGGCACAGATACGCAGTATTTT.

V is TRBV6-6 and J is TRBJ2-7, with TRBD1 identical over 10 bases. This CDR3 spans 13 amino acids. Germline values: CDR1 MNHNY, CDR2 SVGAGI (reference sequence). V gave up 8 bases and J gave up 4 bases; unmatched junction bases: 5. The DNA of the CDR3 is TGTGCCAGCCACCGGGACAGGGGTTACGAGCAGTACTTC. Its translation: CASHRDRGYEQYF.